Shown below are 21 T cell receptor beta chains from a single sample sequenced in a study of cytomegalovirus exposure and HLA in healthy donors. This PCR relied on a set of 60 Vbeta primers and 13 Jbeta primers. Using immunoSEQ multiplex PCR, the repertoire was profiled, and TCRdb retains in-frame clones only, with some absent. Seen here are approximately 110,000 clones, roughly 80% observed once, and the top ten hold around 4.1%. Sequencing used PBMCs. The origin of the receptors is a woman aged 40 to 50 in good health and CMV-seronegative.

This rearrangement joins TRBV7-9 to TRBJ1-1; TRBD1 agrees at 10 bases. The V gene's germline CDR1 is SEHNR and CDR2 FQNEAQ (reference sequence). J lost 4 bases, V lost 4 bases, and 6 bases had no gene match. This CDR3 has 15 amino acids. The CDR3 DNA reads TGTGCCAGCAGCTGGGGGACAGGGGAAGGCACTGAAGCTTTCTTT. Translating it yields CASSWGTGEGTEAFF.

The rearrangement links TRBV20-1 to TRBJ2-1, with D tentatively TRBD1 (7 bases). Germline CDR1 and CDR2: DFQATT and SNEGSKA (reference sequence). V was shortened by 6 bases and J by 6 bases, with 9 bases between the two germline ends. The CDR3 consists of 11 residues. The CDR3 coding sequence is TGCAGTGCCCAGGGGGGCAATGAGCAGTTCTTC. Its translation: CSAQGGNEQFF.

V usage is TRBV18 and J usage is TRBJ1-5; 7 bases are shared with TRBD1. Germline CDR1 and CDR2: KGHSH and LQKENI. V lost 8 bases to trimming and J lost 0 bases; unmatched junction nucleotides: 1. The CDR3 extends over 13 amino acids. CDR3 sequence (DNA): TGTGCCAGCCAGGGGGATAGCAATCAGCCCCAGCATTTT. The encoded protein is CASQGDSNQPQHF.

The chain combines TRBV19 with TRBJ1-1, with D possibly being TRBD1 (6 bases). The CDR3 has 14 amino acids. CDR1 and CDR2 from the germline V gene are LNHDA and SQIVND (reference sequence). The ends were cut back, 2 bases at V and 1 base at J, with 8 bases in the middle. CDR3 sequence: CASSITGWNTEAFF. The CDR3, as DNA: TGTGCCAGTAGTATAACAGGGTGGAACACTGAAGCTTTCTTT.

V is TRBV11-2 and J is TRBJ2-7; no reliable D call. Germline CDR1 SGHAT, CDR2 FQNNGV. V lost 2 bases, J lost 2 bases, and 7 bases lay in between. This CDR3 spans 13 amino acids. CDR3 residues: CASSLIETYEQYF. CDR3 bases: TGTGCCAGCAGCTTAATAGAGACCTACGAGCAGTACTTC.

This chain connects TRBV5-6 to TRBJ1-4; D not certain. The CDR3 has 15 residues. Germline V lookup: CDR1 SGHDT, CDR2 YYEEEE. The V gene lost 0 bases and the J gene lost 4 bases, with 10 bases spanning the gap. The CDR3 nucleotides are TGTGCCAGCAGCTTGGCCCAGTTTAATAATGAAAAACTGTTTTTT. Translation gives CASSLAQFNNEKLFF.

The CDR3 nucleotides read TGTGCCATCAGTGCCCTAGCGGGGAGCACAGATACGCAGTATTTT. Encoded protein: CAISALAGSTDTQYF. V gene TRBV10-3 combines with J gene TRBJ2-3; 9 bases are shared with TRBD2. Germline CDR1 and CDR2: ENHRY and SYGVKD. This CDR3 spans 15 amino acids. V dropped 4 bases and J dropped 0; count of bases not matched to a gene: 2.

The V gene is TRBV18, the J gene TRBJ1-1; weak D call: TRBD1 (5 bases). The length of the CDR3 is 12 residues. Germline V CDR1 and CDR2: KGHSH, LQKENI. V was pared by 3 bases and J by 9 bases, with 11 bases between. The CDR3 coding sequence is TGTGCCAGCTCACCCCGGGACTCTCAAGCTTTCTTT. Translation gives CASSPRDSQAFF.

The chain is built from TRBV18 and TRBJ1-5; a possible D gene is TRBD1 (5 bases). Germline assignment: CDR1 KGHSH and CDR2 LQKENI. V shed 3 bases and J shed 4 bases, with 10 bases lying between them. The CDR3 totals 14 residues. The CDR3 sequence: CASSPTGGNQPQHF. CDR3 bases: TGTGCCAGCTCACCTACCGGGGGGAATCAGCCCCAGCATTTT.

V is TRBV19 and J is TRBJ1-2; perhaps TRBD1 as D (5 bases). V lost 3 bases, J lost 3 bases, and 8 bases lay in between. CDR3 length equals 13 residues. CDR1 and CDR2 (germline): LNHDA, SQIVND (reference sequence). Here the CDR3 reads CASSIGRDYGYTF. The DNA for the CDR3 is TGTGCCAGTAGTATCGGCAGGGACTATGGCTACACCTTC.

The chain is built from TRBV19 and TRBJ1-1, with D hard to call. The germline V gene has CDR1 LNHDA and CDR2 SQIVND (reference sequence). The CDR3 has 15 amino acids. V was clipped by 2 bases and J by 0 bases, with 10 bases between them. The CDR3 DNA sequence: TGTGCCAGTAGTATATCCCCTTATATGAACACTGAAGCTTTCTTT. Protein product: CASSISPYMNTEAFF.

This sequence joins TRBV7-8 and TRBJ2-7; weak D call: TRBD2 (5 bases). Germline V gene data show CDR1 as SGHVS and CDR2 as FQNEAQ. The V end was cut by 5 bases, the J end by 2 bases, with 16 bases between. CDR3 size: 15 residues. This chain's CDR3 is CASSPPRRGTYEQYF. Here the CDR3 DNA reads TGTGCCAGCAGCCCACCGCGTCGGGGAACCTACGAGCAGTACTTC.

This sequence joins TRBV4-1 and TRBJ2-5, with a weak D call TRBD1 (8 bases). Judging by the DNA end, TRBJ2-7 fits better; the J call may be wrong. Germline-derived CDR1 and CDR2 are MGHRA and YSYEKL. The CDR3 spans 16 residues. As DNA, the CDR3 is TGCGCCAGCAGCCACGGACAGGGCGGGGGAGGATCCGAGCAGTACTTC. Protein sequence: CASSHGQGGGGSEQYF.

The chain couples TRBV11-2 to TRBJ2-3, with a weak D call TRBD2 (6 bases). The germline V and J ends were trimmed by 1 base and 5 bases, with 19 bases remaining between them. CDR1 SGHAT and CDR2 FQNNGV come from the germline V gene. The CDR3 loop spans 17 amino acids. CDR3 nucleotides: TGTGCCAGCAGCTTAGGGTCGTTGACGGGAGCCGTAGATACGCAGTATTTT. Translation gives CASSLGSLTGAVDTQYF.

V usage is TRBV5-1 and J usage is TRBJ2-6, with D perhaps TRBD2 (5 bases). This CDR3 contains 16 residues. Germline values: CDR1 SGHRS, CDR2 YFSETQ. Trimming pared 0 bases from V and 0 bases from J, leaving 7 bases between. This CDR3 is CASSLAGDSGANVLTF. The CDR3 nucleotides read TGCGCCAGCAGCTTGGCCGGGGACTCTGGGGCCAACGTCCTGACTTTC.

The V and J genes are TRBV18 and TRBJ1-4; a weak D match, TRBD1 (5 bases). The CDR3 contains 14 residues. Germline-derived CDR1 and CDR2 are KGHSH and LQKENI. Between the trimmed V and J ends, which lost 3 bases and 7 bases, there was a span of 12 bases. The CDR3 loop is CASSPPGGSEKLFF. The CDR3 nucleotides read TGTGCCAGCTCACCCCCGGGGGGGAGTGAAAAACTGTTTTTT.

The gene calls are TRBV7-8 and TRBJ1-4; TRBD1 agrees at 9 bases. The CDR3 extends over 16 amino acids. Losses at the gene ends were 3 bases for V and 3 bases for J; bases not matched to a gene: 5. In germline, CDR1 is SGHVS, CDR2 FQNEAQ. CDR3 coding DNA: TGTGCCAGCAGCTTTGGACAGGGGTTGGCTAATGAAAAACTGTTTTTT. It codes for CASSFGQGLANEKLFF.

The chain couples TRBV7-9 to TRBJ1-2; TRBD1 aligns across 7 bases. From germline, CDR1 is SEHNR and CDR2 FQNEAQ (reference sequence). CDR3 length equals 12 residues. The CDR3 DNA reads as TGTTCCGTCGGGGCAGGGGGCTATGGCTACACCTTC. Its translation is CSVGAGGYGYTF.

CDR3 residues: CASSPGQQNTGELFF. CDR3 sequence (DNA): TGCGCCAGCAGCCCGGGACAGCAAAACACCGGGGAGCTGTTTTTT. J is TRBJ2-2 and V is TRBV5-1; TRBD1 matches at 7 bases. The germline CDR1 and CDR2 sequences are SGHRS and YFSETQ. V shed 4 bases, J shed 2 bases, and the junction held 5 bases outside the gene matches. The CDR3 is made up of 15 amino acids.

The CDR3 loop is CASSQEGQGGEQFF. In nucleotides, the CDR3 is TGCGCCAGCAGCCAAGAAGGACAGGGGGGTGAGCAGTTCTTC. The rearrangement joins TRBV4-1 to TRBJ2-1; 10 positions agree with TRBD1. This CDR3 has 14 residues. Germline CDR1 is MGHRA and CDR2 is YSYEKL. V shed 0 bases and J 9 bases; nucleotides not matched to a gene: 2.

V and J are TRBV11-3 and TRBJ2-1; 16 positions match TRBD2. V gave up 1 base and J gave up 9 bases; unmatched junction bases: 9. CDR1 SGHNT and CDR2 YENEEA come from the germline V gene. The CDR3 covers 18 residues. Written as DNA, the CDR3 is TGTGCCAGCAGCTTAGGGGGACTAGCGGGAGGGCCTCTTCTTGAGCAGTTCTTC. Its translation is CASSLGGLAGGPLLEQFF.